This T cell receptor beta chain comes out of a study of human T cells and chemical hapten exposure. V lost 4 bases and J lost 4; bases outside the gene matches: 10. The CDR3 sequence is 16 residues long. In germline, CDR1 is SGHVS, CDR2 FQNEAQ. Time point in this sample: patch test 2, 6 weeks after DPC sensitization. Treatment indicated: therapeutic diphenylcyclopropenone sensitization with weekly scalp DPC. In this sample, this clonotype turned up many times. TCRdb re-called the RACE reads through MiXCR, storing one row per CDR3 protein. The table lists roughly 69,000 distinct CDR3 sequences, 10% of them singletons, with around 7% in the top ten.

V and J are TRBV7-8 and TRBJ1-1; 9 nucleotides align to TRBD1. The source is a woman aged 50 to 60 with alopecia areata. Some clones in this sample may be carry-over from other donors' samples. Sequencing was performed on whole blood, taken in connection with sensitization to the hapten diphenylcyclopropenone (DPC). The CDR3 region is CASSSRSSTGGTEAFF. The CDR3 DNA reads as TGTGCCAGCAGCTCCCGTAGCTCGACAGGGGGCACTGAAGCTTTCTTT.